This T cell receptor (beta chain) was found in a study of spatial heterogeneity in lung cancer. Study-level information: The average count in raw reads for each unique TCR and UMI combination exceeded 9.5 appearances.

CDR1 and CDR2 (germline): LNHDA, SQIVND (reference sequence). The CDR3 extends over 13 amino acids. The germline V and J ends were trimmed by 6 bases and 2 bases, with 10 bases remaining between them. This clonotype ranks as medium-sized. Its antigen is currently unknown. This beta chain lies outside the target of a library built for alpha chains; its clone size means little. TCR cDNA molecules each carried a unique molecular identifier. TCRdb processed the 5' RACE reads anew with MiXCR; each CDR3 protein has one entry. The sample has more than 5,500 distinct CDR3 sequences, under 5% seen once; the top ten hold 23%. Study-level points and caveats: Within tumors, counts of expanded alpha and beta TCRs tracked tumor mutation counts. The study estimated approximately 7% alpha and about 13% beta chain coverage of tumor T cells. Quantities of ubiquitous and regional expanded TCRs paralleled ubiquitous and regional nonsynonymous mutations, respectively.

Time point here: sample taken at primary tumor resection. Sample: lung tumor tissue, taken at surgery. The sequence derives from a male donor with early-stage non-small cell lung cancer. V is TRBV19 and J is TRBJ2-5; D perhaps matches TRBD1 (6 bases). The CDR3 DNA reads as TGTGCCAGTAGCGACAGGCTACAAGAGACCCAGTACTTC. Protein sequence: CASSDRLQETQYF. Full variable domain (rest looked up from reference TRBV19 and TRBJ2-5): DGGITQSPKYLFRKEGQNVTLSCEQNLNHDAMYWYRQDPGQGLRLIYYSQIVNDFQKGDIAEGYSVSREKKESFPLTVTSAQKNPTAFYLCASSDRLQETQYFGPGTRLLVL.